This T cell receptor (beta chain) was recovered during a study of type 1 regulatory T cells. Study-level background: T-allo10 is an in vitro-generated, Tr1-enriched CD4 T cell product specific for alloantigen.

The V gene's germline CDR1 is MNHNS and CDR2 SASEGT. CDR3 length: 16 residues. The V end was cut by 1 base, the J end by 4 bases, with 13 bases between. Overall study results and limits: Compared with non-Tr1 cells, Tr1 cells showed a narrower TCR repertoire.

Using its own MiXCR run on the reads, TCRdb lists one record per CDR3 protein. This repertoire shows 63,000 or so distinct CDR3 sequences, approximately 50% found once; its top ten account for about 2%. With regard to this clonotype: Its target is unknown.

This TCR came from a human donor in good health. This chain uses TRBV6-1 with TRBJ2-2; either TRBD1 or TRBD2 may supply D (6 bases each). The source material was cultured non-Tr1 T cells, either the whole culture or a sorted T cell fraction (not recorded which). CDR3 bases: TGTGCCAGCAGTGAAGTGTGGGGGGCAGGCACCGGGGAGCTGTTTTTT. Residues: CASSEVWGAGTGELFF.